Detailed here is one T cell receptor (beta chain). Its specificity is not known. This record belongs to a study of cytomegalovirus exposure and HLA in healthy donors. General observations from the study: V- and J-gene trimming of TCR beta was linked (in a later analysis) to a missense DCLRE1C variant.

The germline gives CDR1 SGHRS, CDR2 YFSETQ. The junction had 5 bases not matched to a gene; V was cut back by 6 bases and J by 2 bases. The CDR3 has 14 amino acids. The study ran its PCR with 60 Vbeta and 13 Jbeta primers. Produced via immunoSEQ multiplex PCR; TCRdb's table is partial and in-frame only. The repertoire includes some 120,000 clones, about 73% of them detected once, and around 5.5% sits in the top ten. The rearrangement joins TRBV5-1 to TRBJ2-7, with TRBD2 matching over 10 bases. This clonotype originated in a woman aged 50 to 60 in good health and CMV-seropositive. The sample taken for sequencing was PBMCs. This CDR3 is CASNQRGGTYEQYF. The CDR3 DNA follows: TGCGCCAGCAATCAGCGGGGGGGGACCTACGAGCAGTACTTC. Based on the CDR3 plus reference TRBV5-1 and TRBJ2-7, the full variable domain is KAGVTQTPRYLIKTRGQQVTLSCSPISGHRSVSWYQQTPGQGLQFLFEYFSETQRNKGNFPGRFSGRQFSNSRSEMNVSTLELGDSALYLCASNQRGGTYEQYFGPGTRLTVT.